This entry lists 22 T cell receptor beta chains sequenced from one sample in a study of shared clonotypes between healthy human individuals. Data came from immunoSEQ multiplex PCR; TCRdb stores just in-frame clones and leaves some out. Of about 1.1 million clones listed, 70% to 80% are singletons. The sample was memory CD4+ T cells from PBMCs. Subset reported: CD45RA-negative fraction. Receptors originate from a man aged 18 to 30 in good health. Some clones in this sample may be carry-over from other donors' samples.

This clone was detected once. The chain carries TRBV18 and TRBJ1-5; D is uncertain. Looked up from germline, CDR1 is KGHSH and CDR2 is LQKENI. V was trimmed by 0 bases and J by 5 bases, leaving 11 bases between them. This CDR3 comprises 15 residues. CDR3 residues: CASSPPPGADQPQHF. In nucleotides, the CDR3 is TGTGCCAGCTCACCACCCCCCGGCGCGGATCAGCCCCAGCATTTT.

The CDR3 nucleotides are TGCGCCAGCAGCTTGGCCCGACCCCGAGATAGCACAGATACGCAGTATTTT. It encodes CASSLARPRDSTDTQYF. This chain uses TRBV5-1 with TRBJ2-3, with no clear D. V dropped 0 bases and J dropped 0 bases, with 14 bases sitting between them. The CDR3 runs to 17 residues. Germline V gene lookup returns CDR1 SGHRS and CDR2 YFSETQ.

J is TRBJ2-7 and V is TRBV6-4; unclear D gene. CDR3 length: 13 residues. CDR1 and CDR2 (germline): MRHNA, SNTAGT. V shed 8 bases and J shed 3 bases, with 14 bases lying between them. For the CDR3, the DNA is TGTGCCAGCCCTTTTAATGCCTTCTACGAGCAGTACTTC. This encodes CASPFNAFYEQYF.

V and J are TRBV28 and TRBJ1-1; D perhaps matches TRBD1 (6 bases). CDR1 MDHEN and CDR2 SYDVKM come from the germline V gene. The CDR3 consists of 13 residues. V lost 7 bases to trimming and J lost 5 bases, with 14 bases between them. In DNA form, the CDR3 reads TGTGCCAGCAACCCTACAGGGAGGACTGAAGCTTTCTTT. Protein: CASNPTGRTEAFF.

A note on this clone: With a much larger clone just one base away, this may be a read error. The sample has other DNA sequences that encode this CDR3 too. The chain employs TRBV2 and TRBJ1-5, with D perhaps matching TRBD1 (5 bases). This CDR3 comprises 14 residues. CDR1 is SNHLY, CDR2 FYNNEI, per germline. Trimming took off 6 bases at V and 2 bases at J, with 11 bases between the two ends. CDR3 protein: CASSGTGGNQPQHF. As DNA, the CDR3 is TGTGCCAGCAGCGGGACGGGGGGCAATCAGCCCCAGCATTTT. The full variable domain, rest sourced from reference TRBV2 and TRBJ1-5, is EPEVTQTPSHQVTQMGQEVILRCVPISNHLYFYWYRQILGQKVEFLVSFYNNEISEKSEIFDDQFSVERPDGSNFTLKIRSTKLEDSAMYFCASSGTGGNQPQHFGDGTRLSIL.

In the case of this clone: A much larger clone differs by one base, so this may be a read error. This CDR3 is also generated by other DNA sequences in the sample. The rearrangement links TRBV5-6 to TRBJ1-2; 10 bases fit TRBD1. The trim removed 4 bases at V and 4 bases at J, leaving 10 bases unmatched. CDR3 length: 16 residues. Germline CDR1 SGHDT, CDR2 YYEEEE. CDR3 in amino acids: CASSLWGTGDSYGYTF. The CDR3 nucleotides are TGTGCCAGCAGCCTATGGGGGACAGGGGACTCCTATGGCTACACCTTC.

The V call is TRBV7-3, the J call TRBJ2-1; perhaps D is TRBD1 or TRBD2 (5 bases each). This CDR3 comprises 15 residues. Germline CDR1 SGHTA, CDR2 FQGTGA. The germline V and J ends were trimmed by 4 bases and 9 bases, with 19 bases remaining between them. DNA of the CDR3: TGTGCCAGCAGCTCCACCGGGACGGATCCCGTTGAGCAGTTCTTC. Its translation: CASSSTGTDPVEQFF.

Worth noting for this clone: The same CDR3 can be traced to other DNA sequences in this sample. This chain joins TRBV29-1 and TRBJ1-1; D is unresolved. The germline CDR1 and CDR2 sequences are SQVTM and ANQGSEA. The CDR3 is 11 amino acids. V was shortened by 4 bases and J by 3 bases, with 6 bases between the two germline ends. The CDR3 nucleotides are TGCAGCGTTGTGGGGTACACTGAAGCTTTCTTT. Amino acid sequence: CSVVGYTEAFF.

A word on this clone: A much larger clone differs by one base, so this may be a read error. This chain links TRBV6-6 with TRBJ1-3; D unresolved. This CDR3 is built from 12 residues. The V end was cut by 4 bases, the J end by 0 bases, with 1 base between. CDR1 MNHNY and CDR2 SVGAGI come from the germline V gene (reference sequence). CDR3 sequence (DNA): TGTGCCAGCAGTTTCTCTGGAAACACCATATATTTT. Encoded protein: CASSFSGNTIYF.

This rearrangement joins TRBV5-6 to TRBJ1-1, with D unresolved. Trimming left V 4 bases short and J 1 base short, with 14 bases between. The CDR3 has 15 amino acids. CDR1 and CDR2 (germline): SGHDT, YYEEEE. CDR3 region: CASSPVGPANTEAFF. The CDR3 coding sequence is TGTGCCAGCAGCCCCGTGGGCCCGGCGAACACTGAAGCTTTCTTT.

The rearrangement links TRBV9 to TRBJ2-5; 8 nucleotides align to TRBD2. V trimming: 3 bases; J trimming: 5 bases; junction bases outside the gene matches: 9. Germline CDR1 SGDLS, CDR2 YYNGEE. The CDR3 contains 15 residues. CDR3 sequence (DNA): TGTGCCAGCAGCGCCTCGGGAGGGCCAGTGGAGACCCAGTACTTC. This translates into CASSASGGPVETQYF.

CDR3 DNA: TGTGCCAGCAGCAGGGACAGGGGTGGACCAGCAGATACGCAGTATTTT. This translates into CASSRDRGGPADTQYF. This chain connects TRBV2 to TRBJ2-3, with 10 positions matching TRBD1. This CDR3 is built from 16 residues. The V gene's germline CDR1 is SNHLY and CDR2 FYNNEI. V lost 6 bases and J lost 4; bases outside the gene matches: 10.

The chain links TRBV6-6 to TRBJ1-2, with D unresolved. The germline V gene has CDR1 MNHNY and CDR2 SVGAGI (reference sequence). The length of the CDR3 is 14 residues. V was clipped by 6 bases and J by 2 bases, with 13 bases between them. In DNA form, the CDR3 reads TGTGCCAGCAGCCAAGATCTGAAAAACTATGGCTACACCTTC. It specifies CASSQDLKNYGYTF.

V is TRBV4-3 and J is TRBJ1-1; possible D gene TRBD1, 5 bases. CDR3 size: 16 residues. Trimming left V 1 base short and J 1 base short, with 13 bases between. Per the germline V gene, CDR1 is LGHNA and CDR2 is YSLEER. The CDR3 here is CASSQAPGRGNTEAFF. As DNA, the CDR3 is TGCGCCAGCAGCCAAGCCCCGGGGCGCGGGAACACTGAAGCTTTCTTT.

CDR3 sequence: CASRKRNYEQYF. CDR3 in DNA: TGTGCCAGCAGGAAGCGGAACTACGAGCAGTACTTC. V is TRBV6-5 and J is TRBJ2-7; possibly TRBD2 for D (5 bases). Germline values: CDR1 MNHEY, CDR2 SVGAGI. The CDR3 spans 12 residues. Deletions cut 6 bases from V and 3 bases from J, with 9 bases between.

This chain uses TRBV7-3 with TRBJ2-3; 9 nucleotides agree with TRBD2. Germline lookup yields CDR1 SGHTA and CDR2 FQGTGA. V trimming: 2 bases; J trimming: 0 bases; junction bases outside the gene matches: 0. The CDR3 has 15 amino acids. In nucleotides, the CDR3 is TGTGCCAGCAGCTTAGCGGGAGGGAGCACAGATACGCAGTATTTT. Translation gives CASSLAGGSTDTQYF.

This sequence joins TRBV7-2 and TRBJ1-4; weak D call: TRBD1 (5 bases). The length of the CDR3 is 14 residues. CDR1 and CDR2 from the germline V gene are SGHTA and FQGNSA. V dropped 7 bases and J dropped 7 bases, with 16 bases sitting between them. The DNA for the CDR3 is TGTGCCAGCACCCCTGGTAGGGGTGGTGAAAAACTGTTTTTT. Its protein is CASTPGRGGEKLFF. The full variable domain, with the rest looked up from reference TRBV7-2 and TRBJ1-4, is GAGVSQSPSNKVTEKGKDVELRCDPISGHTALYWYRQSLGQGLEFLIYFQGNSAPDKSGLPSDRFSAERTGGSVSTLTIQRTQQEDSAVYLCASTPGRGGEKLFFGSGTQLSVL.

This clone was seen only a few times. The sample carries other DNA sequences with the same CDR3. The chain carries TRBV9 and TRBJ2-3; no reliable D call. The V end was cut by 0 bases, the J end by 0 bases, with 8 bases between. Germline V CDR1 and CDR2: SGDLS, YYNGEE. There are 15 residues in the CDR3. The CDR3 DNA reads as TGTGCCAGCAGCGTAGGGGCATCTAGCACAGATACGCAGTATTTT. This sequence encodes CASSVGASSTDTQYF.

V usage is TRBV11-1 and J usage is TRBJ2-2; 11 bases are shared with TRBD2. This CDR3 contains 16 residues. V was pared by 7 bases and J by 4 bases, with 8 bases of the junction left unmatched. Germline CDR1 is SGHAT and CDR2 is FQDESV (reference sequence). DNA of the CDR3: TGTGCCAGCACCCTGATAGCGGGAGGGCCCACCGGGGAGCTGTTTTTT. Encoded protein: CASTLIAGGPTGELFF.

The chain has TRBV5-1 and TRBJ2-7; 8 positions match TRBD1. The V gene's germline CDR1 is SGHRS and CDR2 YFSETQ. This CDR3 spans 18 amino acids. V was clipped by 4 bases and J by 5 bases; unmatched bases: 20. DNA of the CDR3: TGCGCCAGCAGCCCAAGGACAGGGAAAGGAAATTCGCGCAACGAGCAGTACTTC. This gives the protein CASSPRTGKGNSRNEQYF.

The rearrangement links TRBV28 to TRBJ2-5; D unresolved. Trimming took off 6 bases at V and 1 base at J, with 12 bases between the two ends. This CDR3 is built from 14 residues. Germline CDR1 MDHEN, CDR2 SYDVKM. CDR3 sequence: CASSPTWGQETQYF. The CDR3 nucleotides are TGTGCCAGCAGCCCCACTTGGGGCCAAGAGACCCAGTACTTC.

J is TRBJ2-2 and V is TRBV6-5; D remains unclear. The CDR3 sequence is 15 residues long. Germline values: CDR1 MNHEY, CDR2 SVGAGI. Trimming left V 6 bases short and J 0 bases short, with 11 bases between. As DNA, the CDR3 is TGTGCCAGCAGACCCCCAGGAACGAACACCGGGGAGCTGTTTTTT. This gives the protein CASRPPGTNTGELFF.